This entry lists 20 T cell receptor beta chains sequenced from one sample in a study of vaccination and CD4 T cells after COVID-19. The study sequenced cultured CD4+ T cell DNA using the Oncomine TCR Beta short-read assay. TCRdb ran MiXCR on the PCR reads and lists one entry per CDR3 protein. Of roughly 10,000 distinct CDR3 sequences in the sample, approximately 53% are singletons; the top ten hold 13%. The treatment denotes: approximately nine-day PBMC culture with coronavirus spike peptide pools or control peptides (ViraFEST assay). Antigens of these TCRs are unknown. The sequenced material came from CD4+ T cells from blood, cultured in vitro. The receptor source for this set is a human donor who had recovered from COVID-19.

This clonotype was detected once. The chain has TRBV6-1 and TRBJ2-1, with D perhaps assigned TRBD1 or TRBD2 (5 bases each). The ends were cut back, 7 bases at V and 5 bases at J, with 12 bases in the middle. The germline CDR1 and CDR2 sequences are MNHNS and SASEGT. The CDR3 is 13 amino acids. In nucleotides, the CDR3 is TGTGCCAGCATGGGACCAAGAAACAATGAGCAGTTCTTC. Protein: CASMGPRNNEQFF.

The chain uses TRBV6-1 and TRBJ2-1; D is tentatively TRBD1 or TRBD2 (5 bases each). Germline V lookup: CDR1 MNHNS, CDR2 SASEGT. Trimming removed 8 bases from V and 7 bases from J, with 6 bases in between. The CDR3 totals 10 residues. The CDR3 DNA follows: TGTGCCAGCGAGGGGAATGAGCAGTTCTTC. Amino acid sequence: CASEGNEQFF.

The gene calls are TRBV10-1 and TRBJ2-2; possibly TRBD1 for D (5 bases). Trimming left V 0 bases short and J 7 bases short, with 15 bases between. The CDR3 is 16 amino acids. CDR1 is WNHNN and CDR2 is SYGVQD in the germline V gene (reference sequence). Here the CDR3 reads CASSESSLLRGGELFF. CDR3 coding DNA: TGCGCCAGCAGTGAGTCAAGCCTTTTAAGGGGCGGGGAGCTGTTTTTT.

V gene TRBV7-2 combines with J gene TRBJ2-3; D possibly corresponds to TRBD1 (6 bases). The CDR3 has 16 residues. Trimming cost V 0 bases and J 2 bases, with 12 bases left between them. The germline V gene encodes CDR1 SGHTA and CDR2 FQGNSA. The CDR3 is CASSLALDSLTDTQYF. The DNA for the CDR3 is TGTGCCAGCAGCTTAGCTCTGGACAGCCTCACAGATACGCAGTATTTT.

The chain couples TRBV24-1 to TRBJ1-2; 7 bases line up with TRBD1. With V trimmed by 2 bases and J by 5 bases, 7 bases remained unmatched. Germline CDR1 reads KGHDR; CDR2 reads SFDVKD. The CDR3 has 15 amino acids. In DNA form, the CDR3 reads TGTGCCACCAGTGATTCACTTGACAGGGAGTATGGCTACACCTTC. Amino acid sequence: CATSDSLDREYGYTF.

The J gene is TRBJ1-5, the V gene TRBV5-8, with D tentatively TRBD1 (5 bases). From germline, CDR1 is SGHTS and CDR2 YDEGEE. V lost 1 base and J 2 bases, leaving 13 bases between the germline ends. CDR3 size: 16 residues. CDR3 sequence: CASSLWAGLRNQPQHF. CDR3 nucleotide sequence: TGTGCCAGCAGCTTGTGGGCAGGGCTTCGCAATCAGCCCCAGCATTTT. Full variable domain (remainder filled in from reference TRBV5-8 and TRBJ1-5): EAGVTQSPTHLIKTRGQQATLRCSPISGHTSVYWYQQALGLGLQFLLWYDEGEERNRGNFPPRFSGRQFPNYSSELNVNALELEDSALYLCASSLWAGLRNQPQHFGDGTRLSIL.

The table lists this clonotype with a few counts. The rearrangement joins TRBV6-4 to TRBJ2-2, with 13 bases matching TRBD2. Per germline, CDR1 MRHNA and CDR2 SNTAGT. The trim removed 4 bases at V and 4 bases at J, leaving 0 bases unmatched. CDR3 length equals 15 residues. The CDR3 region is CASSGTSGSTGELFF. CDR3 DNA: TGTGCCAGCAGTGGGACTAGCGGGAGCACCGGGGAGCTGTTTTTT.

V usage is TRBV28 and J usage is TRBJ2-5, with D possibly being TRBD2 (6 bases). This CDR3 has 15 amino acids. Trimming removed 5 bases from V and 5 bases from J, with 18 bases in between. The germline V gene has CDR1 MDHEN and CDR2 SYDVKM. CDR3 protein: CASSAATGTVETQYF. CDR3 nucleotides: TGTGCCAGCAGTGCCGCCACCGGGACTGTGGAGACCCAGTACTTC. The variable domain in full, with the rest retrieved from reference TRBV28 and TRBJ2-5, is DVKVTQSSRYLVKRTGEKVFLECVQDMDHENMFWYRQDPGLGLRLIYFSYDVKMKEKGDIPEGYSVSREKKERFSLILESASTNQTSMYLCASSAATGTVETQYFGPGTRLLVL.

This clonotype has more than one count but fewer than ten. The chain carries TRBV6-1 and TRBJ2-2; D remains ambiguous. CDR1 and CDR2 (germline): MNHNS, SASEGT. The CDR3 consists of 18 residues. The ends were cut back, 8 bases at V and 0 bases at J, with 22 bases in the middle. CDR3 region: CASPLSSYHETNTGELFF. CDR3 DNA: TGTGCCAGCCCTTTATCAAGTTATCACGAAACGAACACCGGGGAGCTGTTTTTT.

The chain links TRBV2 to TRBJ2-7, with TRBD2 matching over 8 bases. The CDR3 is made up of 15 amino acids. V was pared by 1 base and J by 4 bases, with 6 bases of the junction left unmatched. From germline, CDR1 is SNHLY and CDR2 FYNNEI. CDR3 nucleotides: TGTGCCAGCAGTGAAGAGATGACGGGAGGGTACGAGCAGTACTTC. Translation: CASSEEMTGGYEQYF.

The rearrangement uses TRBV20-1 and TRBJ2-1, with 8 bases aligning to TRBD1. This CDR3 spans 14 amino acids. Germline CDR1 reads DFQATT; CDR2 reads SNEGSKA (reference sequence). J lost 7 bases, V lost 4 bases, and 9 bases had no gene match. The chain's CDR3 is CSANGPGQGNEQFF. The CDR3 DNA follows: TGCAGTGCTAACGGCCCCGGACAGGGAAATGAGCAGTTCTTC.

The rearrangement uses TRBV19 and TRBJ1-1, with a weak D call TRBD1 (6 bases). CDR1 is LNHDA, CDR2 SQIVND, per germline (reference sequence). Between the trimmed V and J ends, which lost 3 bases and 7 bases, there was a span of 9 bases. CDR3 length: 12 residues. CDR3 protein: CASSMGHYEAFF. The CDR3 DNA sequence: TGTGCCAGTAGTATGGGACATTATGAAGCTTTCTTT. Complete variable domain (other parts from reference TRBV19 and TRBJ1-1): DGGITQSPKYLFRKEGQNVTLSCEQNLNHDAMYWYRQDPGQGLRLIYYSQIVNDFQKGDIAEGYSVSREKKESFPLTVTSAQKNPTAFYLCASSMGHYEAFFGQGTRLTVV.

V usage is TRBV5-6 and J usage is TRBJ1-5, with D unresolved. Germline values: CDR1 SGHDT, CDR2 YYEEEE. V lost 5 bases and J lost 4, with 16 bases in between. CDR3 length: 15 residues. The CDR3 reads CASSSGRRNNQPQHF. CDR3 sequence (DNA): TGTGCCAGCAGTTCAGGACGGAGGAATAATCAGCCCCAGCATTTT.

This chain links TRBV5-1 with TRBJ2-5; 7 positions match TRBD1. This CDR3 is built from 16 residues. Germline-derived CDR1 and CDR2 are SGHRS and YFSETQ. V gave up 1 base and J gave up 5 bases; unmatched junction bases: 11. CDR3 nucleotide sequence: TGCGCCAGCAGCTTGTCCAGACAGGGTATAATGGAGACCCAGTACTTC. It translates to CASSLSRQGIMETQYF.

The J gene is TRBJ1-5, the V gene TRBV27; possibly TRBD1 for D (6 bases). The V end lost 6 bases, the J end lost 7 bases, and 19 bases lay between the germline ends. This CDR3 is 15 amino acids long. CDR1 and CDR2 from the germline V gene are MNHEY and SMNVEV (reference sequence). The CDR3 region is CASREEGRGDQPQHF. CDR3 nucleotide sequence: TGTGCCAGCAGGGAAGAGGGCAGGGGTGACCAGCCCCAGCATTTT.

The V gene is TRBV28, the J gene TRBJ2-3; D may be TRBD2 (6 bases). Germline assignment: CDR1 MDHEN and CDR2 SYDVKM. The CDR3 consists of 14 residues. Trimming took off 4 bases at V and 2 bases at J, with 10 bases between the two ends. The CDR3 is CASSSLLATDTQYF. For the CDR3, the DNA is TGTGCCAGCAGTTCTTTACTAGCCACAGATACGCAGTATTTT.

As to this clonotype: At one end, the junction sequence differs from germline, possibly due to a read error. The rearrangement uses TRBV7-2 and TRBJ2-1; the match to TRBD2 covers 9 bases. Germline CDR1 reads SGHTA; CDR2 reads FQGNSA. There are 14 residues in the CDR3. CDR3 DNA: TGTGCCAGCAGCTTAAGGCTAGCGGGAAATCCCCCGATCTTC. Residues: CASSLRLAGNPPIF.

The chain links TRBV18 to TRBJ1-5; D not resolved. CDR1 and CDR2 from the germline V gene are KGHSH and LQKENI. The length of the CDR3 is 13 residues. V dropped 2 bases and J dropped 4 bases, with 6 bases sitting between them. CDR3 DNA sequence: TGTGCCAGCTCACCAACTCAAAATCAGCCCCAGCATTTT. This translates into CASSPTQNQPQHF.

The chain employs TRBV27 and TRBJ1-6; D unclear. Germline loops: CDR1 MNHEY, CDR2 SMNVEV (reference sequence). Deletions cut 6 bases from V and 7 bases from J, with 10 bases between. The CDR3 has 13 amino acids. The chain's CDR3 is CASSRNINSPLHF. The CDR3 DNA reads as TGTGCCAGCAGCAGAAACATAAATTCACCCCTCCACTTT.

This clonotype was seen once. The chain employs TRBV2 and TRBJ1-2; a weak D match, TRBD1 (6 bases). Germline values: CDR1 SNHLY, CDR2 FYNNEI. There are 15 residues in the CDR3. V lost 6 bases and J 4 bases, leaving 18 bases between the germline ends. The CDR3 spells CASSATGLWGYGYTF. The CDR3 DNA sequence: TGTGCCAGCAGCGCAACAGGGCTATGGGGCTATGGCTACACCTTC.